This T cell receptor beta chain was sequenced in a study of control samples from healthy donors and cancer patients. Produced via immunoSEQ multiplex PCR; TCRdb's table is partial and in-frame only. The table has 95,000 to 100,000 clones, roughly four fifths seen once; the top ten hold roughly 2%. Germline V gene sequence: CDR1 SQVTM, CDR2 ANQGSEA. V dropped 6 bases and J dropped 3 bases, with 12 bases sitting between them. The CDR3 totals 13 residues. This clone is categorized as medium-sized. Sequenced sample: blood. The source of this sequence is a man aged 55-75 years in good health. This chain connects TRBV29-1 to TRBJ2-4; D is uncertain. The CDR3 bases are TGCAGCGTGGAGACGATGGTCAAAAACATTCAGTACTTC. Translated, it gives CSVETMVKNIQYF. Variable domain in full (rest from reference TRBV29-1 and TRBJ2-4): SAVISQKPSRDICQRGTSLTIQCQVDSQVTMMFWYRQQPGQSLTLIATANQGSEATYESGFVIDKFPISRPNLTFSTLTVSNMSPEDSSIYLCSVETMVKNIQYFGAGTRLSVL.